The source of this T cell receptor (beta chain) is a study of regulatory T cells in long-lasting Graves disease. Study details: Patients with persistent Graves' disease had over 5 years of antithyroid drugs and persistent TSH receptor antibodies. Study results and limitations: Gene preferences differed: TRBV28, TRBJ1-2, TRBJ2-5 in persistent cases.

This clonotype was counted between two and nine times. Antigen unknown. Time point defined: persistent/refractory GD, antithyroid drugs over 5 years with positive TRAb. PBMC-derived RNA was used for the TCR library. Xi'an, China, was home to the endocrinology department that provided patients. Roughly 9.6-milliliter peripheral blood samples went into EDTA tubes. CDR1 and CDR2 (germline): MNHNS, SASEGT. Trimming left V 4 bases short and J 0 bases short, with 9 bases between. The CDR3 totals 14 residues. Researchers made TCR beta libraries by using iRepertoire HTBI primers and running Arm-PCR on CDR3 regions. TCRdb ran MiXCR on the multiplex PCR reads and lists one entry per CDR3 protein. The profile shows about 660,000 distinct CDR3 sequences, approximately 31% of them singletons.

This sequence originates from a female donor with Graves disease. The sample here was peripheral blood mononuclear cells (PBMCs), taken when the disease was refractory, from a patient treated with antithyroid drugs. The V and J genes are TRBV6-1 and TRBJ1-1; no clear D. This CDR3 reads CASSVSQMNTEAFF. CDR3 nucleotide sequence: TGTGCCAGCAGTGTGTCGCAGATGAACACTGAAGCTTTCTTT.